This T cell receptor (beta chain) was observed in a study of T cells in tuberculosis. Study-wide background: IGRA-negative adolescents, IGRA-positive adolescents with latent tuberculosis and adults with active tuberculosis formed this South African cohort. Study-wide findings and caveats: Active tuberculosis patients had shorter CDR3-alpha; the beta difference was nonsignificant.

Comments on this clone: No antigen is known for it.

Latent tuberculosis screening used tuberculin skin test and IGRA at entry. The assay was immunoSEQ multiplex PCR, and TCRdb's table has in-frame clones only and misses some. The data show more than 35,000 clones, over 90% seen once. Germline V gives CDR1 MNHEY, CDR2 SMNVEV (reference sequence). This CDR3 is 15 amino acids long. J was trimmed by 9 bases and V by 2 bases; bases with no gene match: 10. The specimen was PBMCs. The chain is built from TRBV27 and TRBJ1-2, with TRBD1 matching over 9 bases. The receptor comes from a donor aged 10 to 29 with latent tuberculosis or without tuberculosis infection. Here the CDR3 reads CASSLSHGQGNSYTF. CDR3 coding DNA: TGTGCCAGCAGTTTAAGTCATGGACAGGGGAATAGCTACACCTTC.